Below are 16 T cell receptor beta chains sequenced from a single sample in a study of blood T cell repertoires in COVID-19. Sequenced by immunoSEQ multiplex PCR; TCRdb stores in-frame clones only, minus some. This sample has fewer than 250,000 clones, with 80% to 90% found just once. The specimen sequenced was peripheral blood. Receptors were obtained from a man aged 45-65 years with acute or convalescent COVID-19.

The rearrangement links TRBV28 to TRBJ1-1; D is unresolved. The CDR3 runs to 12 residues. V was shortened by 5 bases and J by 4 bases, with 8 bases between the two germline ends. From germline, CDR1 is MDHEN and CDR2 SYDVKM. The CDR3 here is CASSQTLTEAFF. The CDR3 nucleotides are TGTGCCAGCAGTCAGACACTCACTGAAGCTTTCTTT.

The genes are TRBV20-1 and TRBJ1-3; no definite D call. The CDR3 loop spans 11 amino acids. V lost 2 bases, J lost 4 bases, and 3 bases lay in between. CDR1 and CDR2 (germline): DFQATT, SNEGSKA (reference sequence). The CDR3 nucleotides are TGCAGTGCTAGATCAGGAAACACCATATATTTT. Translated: CSARSGNTIYF.

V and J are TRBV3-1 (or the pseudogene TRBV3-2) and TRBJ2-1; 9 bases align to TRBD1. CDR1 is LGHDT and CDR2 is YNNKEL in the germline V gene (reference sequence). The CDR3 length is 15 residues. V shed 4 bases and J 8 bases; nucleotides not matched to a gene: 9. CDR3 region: CASSLRTGDLDEQFF. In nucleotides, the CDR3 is TGTGCCAGCAGCCTCCGGACAGGGGATCTCGATGAGCAGTTCTTC.

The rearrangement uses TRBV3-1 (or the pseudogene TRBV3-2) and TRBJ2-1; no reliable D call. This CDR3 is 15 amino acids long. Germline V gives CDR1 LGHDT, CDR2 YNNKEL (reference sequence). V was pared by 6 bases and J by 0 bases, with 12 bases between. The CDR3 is CASSPILSSYNEQFF. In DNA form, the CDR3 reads TGTGCCAGCAGTCCGATCTTGAGCTCCTACAATGAGCAGTTCTTC.

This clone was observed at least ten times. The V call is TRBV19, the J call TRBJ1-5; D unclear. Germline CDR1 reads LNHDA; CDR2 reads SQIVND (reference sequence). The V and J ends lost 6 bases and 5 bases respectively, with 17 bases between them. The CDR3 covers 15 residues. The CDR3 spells CASSAGQEPYQPQHF. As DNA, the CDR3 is TGTGCCAGTAGCGCGGGTCAGGAGCCCTATCAGCCCCAGCATTTT.

This CDR3 is CASSWRPAGANNEQFF. The CDR3 DNA reads as TGCGCCAGCAGCTGGAGACCAGCGGGGGCGAACAATGAGCAGTTCTTC. The rearrangement uses TRBV5-1 and TRBJ2-1; TRBD2 agrees at 8 bases. The trim removed 3 bases at V and 5 bases at J, leaving 10 bases unmatched. CDR1 is SGHRS and CDR2 is YFSETQ in the germline V gene. The CDR3 sequence is 16 residues long.

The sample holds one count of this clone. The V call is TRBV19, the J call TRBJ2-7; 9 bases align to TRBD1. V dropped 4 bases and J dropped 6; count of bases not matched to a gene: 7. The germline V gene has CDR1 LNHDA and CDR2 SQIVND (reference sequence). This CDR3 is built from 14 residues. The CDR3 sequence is CASSTDRGKSEQYF. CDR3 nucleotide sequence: TGTGCCAGTAGTACTGACAGGGGGAAGAGCGAGCAGTACTTC.

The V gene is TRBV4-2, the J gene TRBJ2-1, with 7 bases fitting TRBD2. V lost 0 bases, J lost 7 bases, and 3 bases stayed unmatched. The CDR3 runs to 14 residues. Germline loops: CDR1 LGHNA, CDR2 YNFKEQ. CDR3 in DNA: TGTGCCAGCAGCCAAGACTCTAGCGGTAATGAGCAGTTCTTC. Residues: CASSQDSSGNEQFF.

DNA of the CDR3: TGTGCCACCAGTCCCCAGGGCGCGGGGAACATTCAGTACTTC. This gives the protein CATSPQGAGNIQYF. The chain combines TRBV24-1 with TRBJ2-4; D may be TRBD2 (6 bases). The CDR3 has 14 residues. The germline V and J ends were trimmed by 6 bases and 7 bases, with 15 bases remaining between them. CDR1 is KGHDR, CDR2 SFDVKD, per germline.

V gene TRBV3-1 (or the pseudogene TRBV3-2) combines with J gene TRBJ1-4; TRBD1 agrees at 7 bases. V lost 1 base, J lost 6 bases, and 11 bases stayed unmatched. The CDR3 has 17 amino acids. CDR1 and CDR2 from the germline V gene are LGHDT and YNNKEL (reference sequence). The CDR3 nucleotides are TGTGCCAGCAGCCAAGGTTCCCCCGGGACAGCGGATGAAAAACTGTTTTTT. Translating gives CASSQGSPGTADEKLFF.

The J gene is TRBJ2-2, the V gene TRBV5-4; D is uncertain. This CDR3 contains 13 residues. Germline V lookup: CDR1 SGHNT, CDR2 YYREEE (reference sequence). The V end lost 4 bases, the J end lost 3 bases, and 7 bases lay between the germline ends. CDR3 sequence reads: CASSRGYTGELFF. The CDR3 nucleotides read TGTGCCAGCAGCCGCGGTTACACCGGGGAGCTGTTTTTT.

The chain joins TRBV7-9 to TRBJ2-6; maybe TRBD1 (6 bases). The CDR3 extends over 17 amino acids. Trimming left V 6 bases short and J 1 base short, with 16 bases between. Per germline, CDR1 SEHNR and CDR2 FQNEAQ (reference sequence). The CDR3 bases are TGTGCCAGCAGGGAACAGGGCGCGAGGTCTGGGGCCAACGTCCTGACTTTC. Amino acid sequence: CASREQGARSGANVLTF.

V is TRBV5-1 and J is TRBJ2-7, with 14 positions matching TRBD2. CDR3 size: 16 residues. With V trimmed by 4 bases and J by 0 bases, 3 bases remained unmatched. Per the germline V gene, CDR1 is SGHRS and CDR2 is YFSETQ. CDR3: CASSKGLAGVSYEQYF. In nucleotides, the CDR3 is TGCGCCAGCAGCAAGGGACTAGCGGGAGTCTCCTACGAGCAGTACTTC.

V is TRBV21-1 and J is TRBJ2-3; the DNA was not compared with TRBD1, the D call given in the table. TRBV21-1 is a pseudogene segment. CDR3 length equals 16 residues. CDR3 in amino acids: CASSKRGRGYTDTQYF. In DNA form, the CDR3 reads TGTGCCAGCAGCAAAAGGGGCAGGGGCTATACAGATACGCAGTATTTT.

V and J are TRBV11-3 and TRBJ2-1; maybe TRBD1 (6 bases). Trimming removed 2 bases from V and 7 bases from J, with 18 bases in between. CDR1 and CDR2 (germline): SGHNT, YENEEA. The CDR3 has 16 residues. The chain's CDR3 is CASSLRPRQGPNEQFF. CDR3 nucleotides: TGTGCCAGCAGCTTAAGACCTCGTCAGGGGCCTAATGAGCAGTTCTTC.

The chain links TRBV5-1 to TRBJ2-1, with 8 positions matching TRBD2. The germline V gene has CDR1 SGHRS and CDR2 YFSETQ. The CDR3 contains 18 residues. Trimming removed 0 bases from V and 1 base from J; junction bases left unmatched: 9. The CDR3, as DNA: TGCGCCAGCAGCTTGGCGAGCGGGGGATGGTTATCCTACAATGAGCAGTTCTTC. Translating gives CASSLASGGWLSYNEQFF.